This T cell receptor (beta chain) was identified in a study of blood T cell repertoires in COVID-19. This table comes from immunoSEQ multiplex PCR, and its TCRdb copy is limited to in-frame clones, with some not included. The repertoire holds 160,000 or so clones, 81% seen once, with approximately 5.1% in the top ten. In germline, CDR1 is SEHNR, CDR2 FQNEAQ (reference sequence). Unmatched junction bases numbered 8, after V lost 7 bases and J lost 4 bases. This CDR3 contains 14 residues. Specimen: PBMCs or T cells enriched from blood (not recorded which). The chain uses TRBV7-9 and TRBJ2-7, with TRBD1 matching 9 bases. The origin of this receptor is a woman aged 40 to 50 with acute COVID-19. CDR3 bases: TGTGCCAGCACCGCACAGGGGGCGCGTTACGAGCAGTACTTC. Protein: CASTAQGARYEQYF.